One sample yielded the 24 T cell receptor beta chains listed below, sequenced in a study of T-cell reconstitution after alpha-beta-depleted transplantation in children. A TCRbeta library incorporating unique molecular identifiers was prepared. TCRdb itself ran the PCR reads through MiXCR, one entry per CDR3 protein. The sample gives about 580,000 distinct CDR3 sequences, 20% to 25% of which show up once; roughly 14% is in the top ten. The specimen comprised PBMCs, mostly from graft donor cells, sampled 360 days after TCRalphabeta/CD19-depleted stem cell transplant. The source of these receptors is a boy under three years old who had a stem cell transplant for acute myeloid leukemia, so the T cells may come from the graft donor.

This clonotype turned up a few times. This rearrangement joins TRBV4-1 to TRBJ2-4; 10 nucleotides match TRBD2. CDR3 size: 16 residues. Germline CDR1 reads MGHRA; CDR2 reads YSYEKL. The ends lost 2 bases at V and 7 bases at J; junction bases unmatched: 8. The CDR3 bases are TGCGCCAGCAGCCAACTAGCGGGGGCCCCCTTGAACATTCAGTACTTC. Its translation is CASSQLAGAPLNIQYF.

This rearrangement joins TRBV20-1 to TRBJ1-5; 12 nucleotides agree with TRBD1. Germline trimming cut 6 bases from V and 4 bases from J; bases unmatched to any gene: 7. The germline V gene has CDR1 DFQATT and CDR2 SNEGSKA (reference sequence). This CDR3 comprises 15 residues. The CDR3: CSARDRGLGNQPQHF. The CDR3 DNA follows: TGCAGTGCAAGGGACAGGGGGCTGGGAAATCAGCCCCAGCATTTT.

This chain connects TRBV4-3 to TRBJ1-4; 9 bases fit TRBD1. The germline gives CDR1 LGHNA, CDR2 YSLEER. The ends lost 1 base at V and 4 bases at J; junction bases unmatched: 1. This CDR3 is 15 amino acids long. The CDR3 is CASSQGDRDNEKLFF. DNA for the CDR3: TGCGCCAGCAGCCAAGGGGACAGGGATAATGAAAAACTGTTTTTT.

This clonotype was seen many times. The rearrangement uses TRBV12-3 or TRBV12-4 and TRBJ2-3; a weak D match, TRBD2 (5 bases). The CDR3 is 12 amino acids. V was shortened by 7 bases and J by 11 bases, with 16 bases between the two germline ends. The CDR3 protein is CASTADSELQYF. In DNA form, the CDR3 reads TGTGCCAGCACCGCGGACTCTGAACTGCAGTATTTT.

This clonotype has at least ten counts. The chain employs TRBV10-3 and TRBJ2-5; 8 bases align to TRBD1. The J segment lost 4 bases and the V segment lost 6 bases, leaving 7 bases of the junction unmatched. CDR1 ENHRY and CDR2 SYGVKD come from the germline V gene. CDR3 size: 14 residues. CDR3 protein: CAIRRTGKGETQYF. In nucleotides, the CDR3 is TGTGCCATCAGAAGGACAGGGAAGGGAGAGACCCAGTACTTC.

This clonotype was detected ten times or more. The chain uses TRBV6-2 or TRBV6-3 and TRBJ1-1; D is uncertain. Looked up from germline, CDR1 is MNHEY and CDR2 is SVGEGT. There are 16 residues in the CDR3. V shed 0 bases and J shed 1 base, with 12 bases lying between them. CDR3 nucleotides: TGTGCCAGCAGTTACTCCAGTGGGCGATCGAACACTGAAGCTTTCTTT. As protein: CASSYSSGRSNTEAFF.

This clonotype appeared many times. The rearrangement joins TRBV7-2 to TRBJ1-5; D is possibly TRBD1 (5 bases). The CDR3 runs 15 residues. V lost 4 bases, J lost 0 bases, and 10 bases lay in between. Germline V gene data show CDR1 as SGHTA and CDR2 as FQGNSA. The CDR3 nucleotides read TGTGCCAGCAGCTCCCGGGGCAGTAGCAATCAGCCCCAGCATTTT. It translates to CASSSRGSSNQPQHF.

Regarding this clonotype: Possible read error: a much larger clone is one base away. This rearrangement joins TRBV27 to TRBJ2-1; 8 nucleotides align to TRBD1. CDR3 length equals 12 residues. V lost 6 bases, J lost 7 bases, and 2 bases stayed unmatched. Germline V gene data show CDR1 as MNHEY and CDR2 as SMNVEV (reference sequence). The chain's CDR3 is CASRDRANEQFF. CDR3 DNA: TGTGCCAGCAGGGACAGGGCGAATGAGCAGTTCTTC.

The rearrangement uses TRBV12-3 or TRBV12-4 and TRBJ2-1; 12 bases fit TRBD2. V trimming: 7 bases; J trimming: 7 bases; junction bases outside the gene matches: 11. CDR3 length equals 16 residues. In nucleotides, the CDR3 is TGTGCCAGCATTCTTGCAGGGACTAGCGGGCATAATGAGCAGTTCTTC. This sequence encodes CASILAGTSGHNEQFF.

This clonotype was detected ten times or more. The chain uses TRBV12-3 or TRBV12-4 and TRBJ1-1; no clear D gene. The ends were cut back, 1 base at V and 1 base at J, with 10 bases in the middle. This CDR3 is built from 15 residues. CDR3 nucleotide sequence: TGTGCCAGCAGTTTAGTCCCGGAGAGGAACACTGAAGCTTTCTTT. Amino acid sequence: CASSLVPERNTEAFF.

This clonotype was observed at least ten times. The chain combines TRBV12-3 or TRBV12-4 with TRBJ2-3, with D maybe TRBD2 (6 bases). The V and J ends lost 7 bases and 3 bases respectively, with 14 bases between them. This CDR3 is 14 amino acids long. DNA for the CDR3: TGTGCCAGCACGCCCTCAGGGAGGACAGATACGCAGTATTTT. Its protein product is CASTPSGRTDTQYF.

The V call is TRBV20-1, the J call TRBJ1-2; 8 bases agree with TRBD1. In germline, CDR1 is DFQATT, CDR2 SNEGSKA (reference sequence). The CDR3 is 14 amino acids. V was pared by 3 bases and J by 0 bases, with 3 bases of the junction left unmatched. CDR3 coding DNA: TGCAGTGCTAGGGACAGGGCAACTAACTATGGCTACACCTTC. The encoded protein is CSARDRATNYGYTF.

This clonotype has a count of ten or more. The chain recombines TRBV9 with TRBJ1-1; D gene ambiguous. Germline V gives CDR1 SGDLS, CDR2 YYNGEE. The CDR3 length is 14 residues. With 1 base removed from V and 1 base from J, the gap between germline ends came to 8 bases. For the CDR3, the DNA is TGTGCCAGCAGCGTAAGCGGAAAGAACACTGAAGCTTTCTTT. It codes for CASSVSGKNTEAFF.

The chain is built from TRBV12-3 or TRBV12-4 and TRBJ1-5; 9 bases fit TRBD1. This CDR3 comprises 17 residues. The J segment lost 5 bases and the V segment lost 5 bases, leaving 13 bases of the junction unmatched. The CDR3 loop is CASSKRLAGQGHQPQHF. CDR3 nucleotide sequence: TGTGCCAGCAGTAAGCGTCTCGCGGGACAGGGCCATCAGCCCCAGCATTTT.

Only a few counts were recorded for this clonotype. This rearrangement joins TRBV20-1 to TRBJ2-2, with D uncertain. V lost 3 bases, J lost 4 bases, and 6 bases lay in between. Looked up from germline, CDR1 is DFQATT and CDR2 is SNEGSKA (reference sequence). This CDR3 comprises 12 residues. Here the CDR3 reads CSARRPTGELFF. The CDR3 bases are TGCAGTGCTAGGAGGCCCACCGGGGAGCTGTTTTTT.

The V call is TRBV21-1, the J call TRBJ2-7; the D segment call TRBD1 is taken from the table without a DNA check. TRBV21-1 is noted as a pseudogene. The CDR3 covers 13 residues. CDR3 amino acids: CASRAPPRGEQYV. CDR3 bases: TGTGCCAGCAGAGCCCCCCCACGGGGAGAGCAGTACGTC.

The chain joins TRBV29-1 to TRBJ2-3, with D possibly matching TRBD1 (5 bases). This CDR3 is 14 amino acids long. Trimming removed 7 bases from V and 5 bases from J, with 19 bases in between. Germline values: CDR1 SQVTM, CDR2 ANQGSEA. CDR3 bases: TGCAGCGCGTTGATAGGCCAGGGTAAAGATACGCAGTATTTT. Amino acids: CSALIGQGKDTQYF.

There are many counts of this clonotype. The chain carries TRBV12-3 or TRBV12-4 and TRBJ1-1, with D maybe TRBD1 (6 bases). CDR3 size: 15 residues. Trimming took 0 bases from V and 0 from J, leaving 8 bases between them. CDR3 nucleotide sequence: TGTGCCAGCAGTTTAGCGAGGACAGTGAACACTGAAGCTTTCTTT. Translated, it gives CASSLARTVNTEAFF.

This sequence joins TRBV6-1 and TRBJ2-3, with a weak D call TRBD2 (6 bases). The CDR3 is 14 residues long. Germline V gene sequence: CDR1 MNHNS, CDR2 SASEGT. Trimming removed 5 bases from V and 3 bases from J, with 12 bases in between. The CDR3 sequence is CASSRLGSTDTQYF. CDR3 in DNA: TGTGCCAGCAGTCGACTAGGTAGTACAGATACGCAGTATTTT.

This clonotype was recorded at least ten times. The CDR3 sequence is CSARGTGRASEQFF. CDR3 coding DNA: TGCAGTGCTAGAGGAACAGGGCGGGCGAGTGAGCAGTTCTTC. The chain links TRBV20-1 to TRBJ2-1; D may be TRBD1 (6 bases). The germline V gene has CDR1 DFQATT and CDR2 SNEGSKA (reference sequence). V lost 1 base and J 9 bases, leaving 16 bases between the germline ends. The CDR3 runs to 14 residues.

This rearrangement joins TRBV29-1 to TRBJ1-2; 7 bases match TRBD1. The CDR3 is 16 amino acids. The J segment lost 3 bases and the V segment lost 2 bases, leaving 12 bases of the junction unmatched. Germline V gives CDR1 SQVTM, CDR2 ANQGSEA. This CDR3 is CSVEPIMKQGYYGYTF. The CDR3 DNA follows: TGCAGCGTTGAACCTATCATGAAACAGGGGTACTATGGCTACACCTTC.

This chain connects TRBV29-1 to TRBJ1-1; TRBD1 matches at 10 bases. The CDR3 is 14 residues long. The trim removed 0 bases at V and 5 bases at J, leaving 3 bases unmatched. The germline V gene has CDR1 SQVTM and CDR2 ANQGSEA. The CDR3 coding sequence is TGCAGCGTTGAAGAAGGGACAGGGGCGACTGAAGCTTTCTTT. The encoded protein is CSVEEGTGATEAFF.

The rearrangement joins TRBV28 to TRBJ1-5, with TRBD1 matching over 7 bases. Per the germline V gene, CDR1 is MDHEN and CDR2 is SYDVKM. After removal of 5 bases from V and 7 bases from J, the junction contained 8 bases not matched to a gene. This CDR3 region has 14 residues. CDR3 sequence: CASSANRGGQPQHF. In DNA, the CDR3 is TGTGCCAGCAGTGCAAACAGGGGAGGCCAGCCCCAGCATTTT.

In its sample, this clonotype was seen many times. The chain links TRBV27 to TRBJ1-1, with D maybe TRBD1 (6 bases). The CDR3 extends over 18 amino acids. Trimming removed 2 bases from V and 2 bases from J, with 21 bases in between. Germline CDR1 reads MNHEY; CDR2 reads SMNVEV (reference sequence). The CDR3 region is CASSLSGRGIAQNTEAFF. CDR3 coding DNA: TGTGCCAGCAGTTTAAGTGGTAGGGGGATCGCCCAAAACACTGAAGCTTTCTTT.